Listed below are T cell receptor beta chains from one sample, sequenced in a study of blood T cell repertoires in COVID-19. Sequencing was performed with immunoSEQ multiplex PCR; in TCRdb, only in-frame clones are kept and a portion is missing. Counted here are approximately 230,000 clones, approximately 90% occurring once; the ten biggest clones make up approximately 1.6%. The sequenced sample was PBMCs or T cells enriched from blood (not recorded which). Source of these receptors: a man between 35 and 55 years old who had recovered from COVID-19. CDR3s include the opening cysteine and the closing phenylalanine or tryptophan. The D gene is left open where the match is weak. The size field is filled for only some rows; it gives once, few, many or a size class.

d_call: -
v_call: TRBV24-1
clone_size: -
j_call: TRBJ2-4
cdr3_aa: CATSLKRRAKNIQYF
cdr3_nt: TGTGCCACCAGTCTAAAGCGGAGGGCCAAAAACATTCAGTACTTC

d_call: TRBD1
v_call: TRBV3-1/TRBV3-2
clone_size: -
j_call: TRBJ2-5
cdr3_aa: CASSLARGQGTGAQYF
cdr3_nt: TGTGCCAGCAGCCTCGCCCGGGGACAGGGGACAGGGGCCCAGTACTTC

d_call: -
v_call: TRBV27
clone_size: -
j_call: TRBJ1-1
cdr3_aa: CASALGLSNTEAFF
cdr3_nt: TGTGCCAGCGCCTTGGGACTCTCGAACACTGAAGCTTTCTTT

d_call: -
v_call: TRBV5-1
clone_size: -
j_call: TRBJ1-6
cdr3_aa: CASSRESGFRSPLHF
cdr3_nt: TGCGCCAGCAGCCGTGAATCGGGGTTTCGGTCACCCCTCCACTTT

d_call: -
v_call: TRBV7-2
clone_size: -
j_call: TRBJ2-7
cdr3_aa: CASSLNSYEQYF
cdr3_nt: TGTGCCAGCAGCTTAAACAGTTACGAGCAGTACTTC

d_call: -
v_call: TRBV19
clone_size: -
j_call: TRBJ1-2
cdr3_aa: CASSDLAHPLNYGYTF
cdr3_nt: TGTGCCAGTAGTGATCTGGCTCACCCCCTTAACTATGGCTACACCTTC

d_call: TRBD1
v_call: TRBV10-3
clone_size: -
j_call: TRBJ2-3
cdr3_aa: CAISDGGTGGDTQYF
cdr3_nt: TGTGCCATCAGTGACGGTGGGACAGGGGGAGATACGCAGTATTTT

d_call: -
v_call: TRBV5-1
clone_size: -
j_call: TRBJ2-2
cdr3_aa: CASSLGSTGELFF
cdr3_nt: TGCGCCAGCAGCTTGGGCAGCACCGGGGAGCTGTTTTTT

d_call: -
v_call: TRBV11-2
clone_size: few
j_call: TRBJ1-6
cdr3_aa: CASSLVEDYNSPLHF
cdr3_nt: TGTGCCAGCAGCTTAGTTGAGGACTATAATTCACCCCTCCACTTT

d_call: -
v_call: TRBV30
clone_size: -
j_call: TRBJ2-3
cdr3_aa: CAWSSGTDTQYF
cdr3_nt: TGTGCCTGGAGCTCAGGCACAGATACGCAGTATTTT

d_call: -
v_call: TRBV29-1
clone_size: -
j_call: TRBJ1-2
cdr3_aa: CSAGTKGRGGGYTF
cdr3_nt: TGCAGCGCCGGGACGAAGGGGCGCGGGGGTGGCTACACCTTC

d_call: TRBD1
v_call: TRBV3-1/TRBV3-2
clone_size: -
j_call: TRBJ1-2
cdr3_aa: CASSRQGADGYTF
cdr3_nt: TGTGCCAGCAGTCGACAGGGGGCCGATGGCTACACCTTC

d_call: TRBD1
v_call: TRBV11-2
clone_size: -
j_call: TRBJ2-5
cdr3_aa: CASSLNRPGGKTQYF
cdr3_nt: TGTGCCAGCAGCTTGAACAGACCAGGGGGAAAGACCCAGTACTTC

d_call: -
v_call: TRBV5-4
clone_size: -
j_call: TRBJ2-4
cdr3_aa: CASSKREGDIQYF
cdr3_nt: TGTGCCAGCAGCAAGAGGGAGGGGGACATTCAGTACTTC

d_call: TRBD1
v_call: TRBV19
clone_size: -
j_call: TRBJ1-5
cdr3_aa: CASSVIPGTGEDQPQHF
cdr3_nt: TGTGCCAGTAGTGTGATCCCCGGGACAGGGGAAGATCAGCCCCAGCATTTT

d_call: -
v_call: TRBV7-8
clone_size: -
j_call: TRBJ2-3
cdr3_aa: CASSDLQGATDTQYF
cdr3_nt: TGTGCCAGCAGCGACTTACAGGGAGCCACAGATACGCAGTATTTT

d_call: TRBD1
v_call: TRBV20-1
clone_size: -
j_call: TRBJ2-7
cdr3_aa: CSASWDRSYEQYF
cdr3_nt: TGCAGTGCTAGTTGGGACAGGAGCTACGAGCAGTACTTC

d_call: -
v_call: TRBV19
clone_size: -
j_call: TRBJ1-1
cdr3_aa: CASSTRGRATEAFF
cdr3_nt: TGTGCCAGTAGTACAAGGGGGAGAGCCACTGAAGCTTTCTTT

d_call: -
v_call: TRBV6-1
clone_size: -
j_call: TRBJ2-2
cdr3_aa: CASSEEVTDSPPGELFF
cdr3_nt: TGTGCCAGCAGTGAAGAAGTGACAGATTCCCCCCCCGGGGAGCTGTTTTTT

d_call: TRBD2
v_call: TRBV4-1
clone_size: -
j_call: TRBJ2-3
cdr3_aa: CASSQEVAGGPKDTQYF
cdr3_nt: TGCGCCAGCAGCCAAGAGGTGGCGGGGGGGCCGAAAGATACGCAGTATTTT

d_call: TRBD1
v_call: TRBV6-2/TRBV6-3
clone_size: -
j_call: TRBJ2-7
cdr3_aa: CASSPPGTASYEQYF
cdr3_nt: TGTGCCAGCAGTCCCCCTGGGACAGCCTCCTACGAGCAGTACTTC

d_call: TRBD2
v_call: TRBV28
clone_size: -
j_call: TRBJ2-7
cdr3_aa: CASSALLSGAYEQYF
cdr3_nt: TGTGCCAGCAGTGCGCTTCTGAGCGGGGCTTACGAGCAGTACTTC

d_call: TRBD1
v_call: TRBV19
clone_size: -
j_call: TRBJ2-1
cdr3_aa: CASSPRQGSSNEQFF
cdr3_nt: TGTGCCAGTAGTCCCCGACAGGGATCCTCCAATGAGCAGTTCTTC

d_call: TRBD1
v_call: TRBV11-2
clone_size: -
j_call: TRBJ1-6
cdr3_aa: CASSSPGQSYNSPLHF
cdr3_nt: TGTGCCAGCAGCTCACCGGGACAGAGCTATAATTCACCCCTCCACTTT

d_call: -
v_call: TRBV3-1/TRBV3-2
clone_size: -
j_call: TRBJ2-7
cdr3_aa: CASSQAGEVGLGQYF
cdr3_nt: TGTGCCAGCAGCCAAGCCGGGGAGGTGGGCCTCGGGCAGTACTTC

d_call: TRBD1
v_call: TRBV28
clone_size: -
j_call: TRBJ2-5
cdr3_aa: CASSLRGTGSRTQYF
cdr3_nt: TGTGCCAGCAGTTTAAGGGGGACAGGGTCCCGGACCCAGTACTTC

d_call: TRBD1
v_call: TRBV5-1
clone_size: -
j_call: TRBJ2-3
cdr3_aa: CASSGTGDTQYF
cdr3_nt: TGCGCCAGCAGCGGGACAGGAGATACGCAGTATTTT

d_call: -
v_call: TRBV7-3
clone_size: -
j_call: TRBJ1-1
cdr3_aa: CASSLNRVGDTEAFF
cdr3_nt: TGTGCCAGCAGTCTAAACAGGGTCGGGGACACTGAAGCTTTCTTT

d_call: -
v_call: TRBV21-1
clone_size: -
j_call: TRBJ2-7
cdr3_aa: CASSKYGGRGAYEQYF
cdr3_nt: TGTGCCAGCAGCAAATACGGCGGGAGGGGGGCCTACGAGCAGTACTTC

d_call: -
v_call: TRBV12-3/TRBV12-4
clone_size: -
j_call: TRBJ2-5
cdr3_aa: CASSGGAQETQYF
cdr3_nt: TGTGCCAGCAGCGGAGGAGCTCAAGAGACCCAGTACTTC

d_call: -
v_call: TRBV2
clone_size: -
j_call: TRBJ2-7
cdr3_aa: CASRTTGGGRYEQYF
cdr3_nt: TGTGCCAGCAGGACTACAGGGGGGGGACGCTACGAGCAGTACTTC

d_call: TRBD1
v_call: TRBV28
clone_size: -
j_call: TRBJ1-2
cdr3_aa: CASIPGGSMDYGYTF
cdr3_nt: TGTGCCAGCATCCCAGGGGGTAGCATGGACTATGGCTACACCTTC

d_call: TRBD2
v_call: TRBV4-3
clone_size: -
j_call: TRBJ2-1
cdr3_aa: CASSLTSGGALNEQFF
cdr3_nt: TGCGCCAGCAGCCTTACTAGCGGGGGGGCCCTCAATGAGCAGTTCTTC

d_call: TRBD2
v_call: TRBV10-3
clone_size: -
j_call: TRBJ2-1
cdr3_aa: CAISESRLAGGSYNEQFF
cdr3_nt: TGTGCCATCAGTGAGTCCCGACTAGCGGGAGGCTCCTACAATGAGCAGTTCTTC

d_call: TRBD2
v_call: TRBV3-1/TRBV3-2
clone_size: -
j_call: TRBJ2-3
cdr3_aa: CASSQRSGGDTQYF
cdr3_nt: TGTGCCAGCAGCCAACGCAGCGGGGGAGATACGCAGTATTTT

d_call: -
v_call: TRBV7-2
clone_size: -
j_call: TRBJ1-6
cdr3_aa: CASSLEGALHF
cdr3_nt: TGTGCCAGCAGCTTAGAGGGGGCCCTCCACTTT

d_call: -
v_call: TRBV7-9
clone_size: few
j_call: TRBJ1-5
cdr3_aa: CASSSGGGGQPQHF
cdr3_nt: TGTGCCAGCAGCTCCGGCGGGGGAGGCCAGCCCCAGCATTTT

d_call: -
v_call: TRBV15
clone_size: -
j_call: TRBJ1-2
cdr3_aa: CATSRNSGHTTLYGYTF
cdr3_nt: TGTGCCACCAGCAGGAATTCTGGACACACAACTCTTTATGGCTACACCTTC

d_call: TRBD1
v_call: TRBV28
clone_size: -
j_call: TRBJ2-1
cdr3_aa: CASSSESGQGSPQRQFF
cdr3_nt: TGTGCCAGCAGTTCTGAGTCTGGACAGGGGAGTCCTCAAAGGCAGTTCTTC

d_call: -
v_call: TRBV18
clone_size: once
j_call: TRBJ2-7
cdr3_aa: CASSSYTTYEQYF
cdr3_nt: TGTGCCAGCTCATCCTATACTACTTACGAGCAGTACTTC

d_call: -
v_call: TRBV18
clone_size: -
j_call: TRBJ1-3
cdr3_aa: CASSPTGPTGGNTIYF
cdr3_nt: TGTGCCAGCTCACCCACAGGGCCAACGGGAGGAAACACCATATATTTT

d_call: TRBD1
v_call: TRBV11-1
clone_size: once
j_call: TRBJ1-2
cdr3_aa: CASSPGQGGYGYTF
cdr3_nt: TGTGCCAGCAGCCCTGGACAGGGTGGGTATGGCTACACCTTC

d_call: TRBD1
v_call: TRBV2
clone_size: -
j_call: TRBJ1-2
cdr3_aa: CASRYRGDYGYTF
cdr3_nt: TGTGCCAGCAGGTACAGGGGAGACTATGGCTACACCTTC

d_call: TRBD2
v_call: TRBV27
clone_size: -
j_call: TRBJ2-1
cdr3_aa: CASSLTPGLANNEQFF
cdr3_nt: TGTGCCAGCAGTCTCACGCCGGGACTAGCAAACAATGAGCAGTTCTTC

d_call: TRBD1
v_call: TRBV7-9
clone_size: -
j_call: TRBJ1-4
cdr3_aa: CASSLARSGGLFF
cdr3_nt: TGTGCCAGCAGCTTAGCAAGGTCAGGGGGACTGTTTTTT

d_call: TRBD1
v_call: TRBV2
clone_size: few
j_call: TRBJ2-6
cdr3_aa: CASGTGALSGANVLTF
cdr3_nt: TGTGCCAGCGGGACAGGGGCGTTATCTGGGGCCAACGTCCTGACTTTC

d_call: TRBD2
v_call: TRBV3-1/TRBV3-2
clone_size: few
j_call: TRBJ2-5
cdr3_aa: CASSKGLALGETQYF
cdr3_nt: TGTGCCAGCAGCAAAGGACTAGCTCTAGGGGAGACCCAGTACTTC